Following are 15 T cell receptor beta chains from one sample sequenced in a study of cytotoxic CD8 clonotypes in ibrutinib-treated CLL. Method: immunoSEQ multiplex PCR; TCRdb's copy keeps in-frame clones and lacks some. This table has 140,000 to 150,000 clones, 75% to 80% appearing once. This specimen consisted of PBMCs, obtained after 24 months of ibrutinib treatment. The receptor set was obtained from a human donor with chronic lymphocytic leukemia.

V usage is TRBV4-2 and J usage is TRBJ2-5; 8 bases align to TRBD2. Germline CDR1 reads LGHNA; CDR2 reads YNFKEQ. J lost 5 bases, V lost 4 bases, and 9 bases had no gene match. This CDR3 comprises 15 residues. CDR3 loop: CASSLGLATGETQYF. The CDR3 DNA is TGTGCCAGCAGCCTCGGACTAGCCACGGGGGAGACCCAGTACTTC.

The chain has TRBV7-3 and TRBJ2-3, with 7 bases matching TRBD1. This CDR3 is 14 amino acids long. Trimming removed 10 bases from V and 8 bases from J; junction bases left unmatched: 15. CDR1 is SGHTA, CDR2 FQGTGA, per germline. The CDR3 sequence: CATSRDSTAGTQYF. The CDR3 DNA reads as TGTGCCACCTCCCGGGACAGTACTGCCGGTACGCAGTATTTT.

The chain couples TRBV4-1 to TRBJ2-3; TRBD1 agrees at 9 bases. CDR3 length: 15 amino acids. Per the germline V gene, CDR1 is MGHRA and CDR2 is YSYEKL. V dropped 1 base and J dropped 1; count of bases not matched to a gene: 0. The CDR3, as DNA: TGCGCCAGCAGCCAAGGGGACAGGGGCACAGATACGCAGTATTTT. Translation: CASSQGDRGTDTQYF.

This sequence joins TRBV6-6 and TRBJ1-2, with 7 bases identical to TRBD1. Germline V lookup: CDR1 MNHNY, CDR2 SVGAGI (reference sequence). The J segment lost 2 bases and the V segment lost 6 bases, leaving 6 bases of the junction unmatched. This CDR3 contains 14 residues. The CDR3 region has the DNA TGTGCCAGCAGCCCCGACAGGGTAAACTATGGCTACACCTTC. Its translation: CASSPDRVNYGYTF.

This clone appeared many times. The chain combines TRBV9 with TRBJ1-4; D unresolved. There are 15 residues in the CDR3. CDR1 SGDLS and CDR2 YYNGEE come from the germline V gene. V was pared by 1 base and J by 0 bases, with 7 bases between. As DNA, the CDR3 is TGTGCCAGCAGCGTAAGCCCGACAACTAATGAAAAACTGTTTTTT. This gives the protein CASSVSPTTNEKLFF.

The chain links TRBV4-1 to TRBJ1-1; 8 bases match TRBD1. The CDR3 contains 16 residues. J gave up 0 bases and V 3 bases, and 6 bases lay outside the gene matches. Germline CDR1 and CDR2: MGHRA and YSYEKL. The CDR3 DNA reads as TGCGCCAGCAGCCACCCGACAGGGGTTATGAACACTGAAGCTTTCTTT. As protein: CASSHPTGVMNTEAFF.

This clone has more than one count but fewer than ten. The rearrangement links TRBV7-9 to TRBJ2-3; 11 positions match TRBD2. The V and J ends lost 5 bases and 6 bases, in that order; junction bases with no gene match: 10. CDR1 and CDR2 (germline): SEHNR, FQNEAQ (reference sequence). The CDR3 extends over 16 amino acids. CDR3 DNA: TGTGCCAGCAGCCCGGGGGTAGCGGGAGGGTCTGATACGCAGTATTTT. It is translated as CASSPGVAGGSDTQYF.

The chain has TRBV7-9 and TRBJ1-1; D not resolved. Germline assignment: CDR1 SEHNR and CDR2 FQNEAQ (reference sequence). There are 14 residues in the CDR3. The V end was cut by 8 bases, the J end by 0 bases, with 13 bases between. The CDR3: CASQPLRVNTEAFF. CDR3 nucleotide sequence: TGTGCCAGCCAACCCCTTCGGGTGAACACTGAAGCTTTCTTT.

The chain's CDR3 is CASSLGQGMGTQYF. As DNA, the CDR3 is TGTGCCAGCTCACTCGGACAGGGGATGGGGACCCAGTACTTC. This chain links TRBV18 with TRBJ2-5, with 9 bases lining up with TRBD1. The germline V gene has CDR1 KGHSH and CDR2 LQKENI. The ends lost 4 bases at V and 7 bases at J; junction bases unmatched: 7. CDR3 size: 14 residues.

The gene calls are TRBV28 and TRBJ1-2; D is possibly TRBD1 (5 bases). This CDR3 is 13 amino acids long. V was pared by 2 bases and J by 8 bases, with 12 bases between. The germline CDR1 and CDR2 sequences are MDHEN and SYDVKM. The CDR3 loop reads CASSLRQSLGYTF. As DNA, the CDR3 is TGTGCCAGCAGTTTAAGACAGAGTTTGGGCTACACCTTC.

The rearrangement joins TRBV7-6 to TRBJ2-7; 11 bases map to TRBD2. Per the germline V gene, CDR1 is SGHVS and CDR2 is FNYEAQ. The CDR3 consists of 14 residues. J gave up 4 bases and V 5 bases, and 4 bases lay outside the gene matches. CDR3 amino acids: CASSPLAGAYEQYF. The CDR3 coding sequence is TGTGCCAGCAGCCCACTAGCGGGAGCATACGAGCAGTACTTC.

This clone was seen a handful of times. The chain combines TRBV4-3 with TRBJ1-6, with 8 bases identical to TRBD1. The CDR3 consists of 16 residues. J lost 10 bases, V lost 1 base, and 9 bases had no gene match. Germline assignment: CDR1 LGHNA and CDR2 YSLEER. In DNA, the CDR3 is TGCGCCAGCAGCCAAGGGGGCAGGGGGCAGGGCTCACCCCTCCACTTT. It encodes CASSQGGRGQGSPLHF.

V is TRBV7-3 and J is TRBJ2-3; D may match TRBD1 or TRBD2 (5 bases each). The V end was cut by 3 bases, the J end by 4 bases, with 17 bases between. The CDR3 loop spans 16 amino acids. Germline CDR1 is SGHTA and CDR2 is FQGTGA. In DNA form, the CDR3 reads TGTGCCAGCAGCTTGGGGGACCCTAGCACCGCAGATACGCAGTATTTT. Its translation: CASSLGDPSTADTQYF.

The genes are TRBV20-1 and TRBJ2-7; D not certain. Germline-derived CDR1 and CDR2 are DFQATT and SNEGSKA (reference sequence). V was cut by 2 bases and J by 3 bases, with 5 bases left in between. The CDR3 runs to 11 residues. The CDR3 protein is CSARSDYEQYF. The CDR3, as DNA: TGCAGTGCTAGATCGGACTACGAGCAGTACTTC.

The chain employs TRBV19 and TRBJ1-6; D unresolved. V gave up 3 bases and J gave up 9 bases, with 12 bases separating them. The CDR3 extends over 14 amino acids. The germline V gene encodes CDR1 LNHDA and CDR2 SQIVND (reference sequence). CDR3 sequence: CASSILGQASPLHF. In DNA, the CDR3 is TGTGCCAGTAGTATTTTGGGTCAGGCTTCACCCCTCCACTTT.